Below, 31 T cell receptor beta chains from the same sample are listed, as sequenced in a study of T cell responses to AZD1222 COVID-19 vaccine. Profiled with immunoSEQ multiplex PCR; TCRdb holds only in-frame clones, not every one. The sample yields about 110,000 clones, more than 75% seen once. This specimen was peripheral blood, taken 28 days after the second AZD1222 dose. These TCRs come from an adult who received the AZD1222 COVID-19 vaccine.

The V call is TRBV28, the J call TRBJ1-2; 8 positions agree with TRBD1. The junction had 8 bases not matched to a gene; V was cut back by 6 bases and J by 5 bases. Germline CDR1 MDHEN, CDR2 SYDVKM. The CDR3 loop spans 14 amino acids. CDR3 nucleotide sequence: TGTGCCAGCAGCGCCGGGACAGGATATTATGGCTACACCTTC. Its protein product is CASSAGTGYYGYTF.

The chain uses TRBV4-1 and TRBJ2-4; 7 positions match TRBD1. The ends lost 5 bases at V and 1 base at J; junction bases unmatched: 14. The CDR3 runs 18 residues. Germline CDR1 MGHRA, CDR2 YSYEKL. As DNA, the CDR3 is TGCGCCAGCAGCGCCGGGACAGACCTCACAGGGGCCAAAAACATTCAGTACTTC. It codes for CASSAGTDLTGAKNIQYF.

V usage is TRBV9 and J usage is TRBJ2-1; D is unclear. CDR1 SGDLS and CDR2 YYNGEE come from the germline V gene. The CDR3 has 13 amino acids. Trimming removed 0 bases at V and 8 bases at J, with 9 bases between. This CDR3 reads CASSVAQVDEQFF. The CDR3 DNA reads TGTGCCAGCAGCGTAGCTCAAGTAGATGAGCAGTTCTTC.

This chain connects TRBV6-1 to TRBJ2-3; 9 positions match TRBD2. This CDR3 spans 15 amino acids. After removal of 2 bases from V and 8 bases from J, the junction contained 8 bases not matched to a gene. CDR1 is MNHNS and CDR2 is SASEGT in the germline V gene. CDR3 DNA sequence: TGTGCCAGCAGTGAATCCGGGCTAGCGGGACCTACGCAGTATTTT. It yields the protein CASSESGLAGPTQYF.

This chain joins TRBV5-4 and TRBJ1-1; D call uncertain. Germline V gene lookup returns CDR1 SGHNT and CDR2 YYREEE (reference sequence). The CDR3 has 19 amino acids. V shed 6 bases and J shed 5 bases, with 32 bases lying between them. CDR3 protein: CASTSEVDTLNPWVTEAFF. CDR3 nucleotides: TGTGCCAGCACCTCCGAGGTTGACACTTTAAATCCGTGGGTGACTGAAGCTTTCTTT. The whole variable domain, filled in from reference TRBV5-4 and TRBJ1-1, reads ETGVTQSPTHLIKTRGQQVTLRCSSQSGHNTVSWYQQALGQGPQFIFQYYREEENGRGNFPPRFSGLQFPNYSSELNVNALELDDSALYLCASTSEVDTLNPWVTEAFFGQGTRLTVV.

The rearrangement uses TRBV5-5 and TRBJ2-3; D unclear. This CDR3 region has 13 residues. The V gene's germline CDR1 is SGHKS and CDR2 YYEKEE (reference sequence). The V end lost 3 bases, the J end lost 4 bases, and 9 bases lay between the germline ends. CDR3 in amino acids: CASSWSGPDTQYF. The CDR3 DNA is TGTGCCAGCAGCTGGTCGGGCCCAGATACGCAGTATTTT. The full variable domain, in which reference TRBV5-5 and TRBJ2-3 provide the parts outside the CDR3, is DAGVTQSPTHLIKTRGQQVTLRCSPISGHKSVSWYQQVLGQGPQFIFQYYEKEERGRGNFPDRFSARQFPNYSSELNVNALLLGDSALYLCASSWSGPDTQYFGPGTRLTVL.

This chain uses TRBV27 with TRBJ2-7; 7 nucleotides align to TRBD1. The CDR3 covers 15 residues. V shed 3 bases and J 6 bases; nucleotides not matched to a gene: 11. The germline V gene encodes CDR1 MNHEY and CDR2 SMNVEV (reference sequence). In nucleotides, the CDR3 is TGTGCCAGCAGTTTTAAGGGGGCCCTAGTGGGCGAGCAGTACTTC. The encoded protein is CASSFKGALVGEQYF.

The chain uses TRBV9 and TRBJ2-2; the D is unclear. The CDR3 spans 15 residues. The V gene's germline CDR1 is SGDLS and CDR2 YYNGEE. Trimming cost V 0 bases and J 4 bases, with 10 bases left between them. The CDR3: CASSVAGTSTGELFF. DNA of the CDR3: TGTGCCAGCAGCGTAGCAGGAACGAGCACCGGGGAGCTGTTTTTT. Full variable domain (rest looked up from reference TRBV9 and TRBJ2-2): DSGVTQTPKHLITATGQRVTLRCSPRSGDLSVYWYQQSLDQGLQFLIQYYNGEERAKGNILERFSAQQFPDLHSELNLSSLELGDSALYFCASSVAGTSTGELFFGEGSRLTVL.

This clone occurred a few times. This chain uses TRBV4-1 with TRBJ2-7, with no clear D. This CDR3 region has 15 residues. Germline V gene sequence: CDR1 MGHRA, CDR2 YSYEKL. V lost 4 bases and J lost 6, with 19 bases in between. CDR3 in DNA: TGCGCCAGCAGCCCTTTGTCCTCAGCAGCCCCCGAGCAGTACTTC. This encodes CASSPLSSAAPEQYF.

The chain has TRBV4-1 and TRBJ1-2; weak D call: TRBD1 (5 bases). Trimming pared 1 base from V and 3 bases from J, leaving 6 bases between. The CDR3 covers 13 residues. Looked up from germline, CDR1 is MGHRA and CDR2 is YSYEKL. The CDR3 nucleotides read TGCGCCAGCAGCCAAGTAGGGGACTATGGCTACACCTTC. Protein sequence: CASSQVGDYGYTF.

The chain carries TRBV27 and TRBJ1-5; D gene unclear. V was trimmed by 5 bases and J by 0 bases, leaving 11 bases between them. The CDR3 covers 15 residues. Looked up from germline, CDR1 is MNHEY and CDR2 is SMNVEV (reference sequence). Here the CDR3 DNA reads TGTGCCAGCAGTCCTCTCGTGGCTAGCAATCAGCCCCAGCATTTT. This translates into CASSPLVASNQPQHF.

The chain employs TRBV6-2 or TRBV6-3 and TRBJ2-7; tentative D call: TRBD1 (5 bases). The CDR3 runs 16 residues. CDR1 MNHEY and CDR2 SVGEGT come from the germline V gene. V lost 2 bases and J 2 bases, leaving 16 bases between the germline ends. CDR3 in amino acids: CASSYPTGPRTYEQYF. The CDR3 DNA follows: TGTGCCAGCAGTTACCCTACAGGTCCACGTACCTACGAGCAGTACTTC.

This clone has a handful of counts. V and J are TRBV7-2 and TRBJ1-2; D not resolved. V dropped 1 base and J dropped 2 bases, with 5 bases sitting between them. Germline V CDR1 and CDR2: SGHTA, FQGNSA. This CDR3 has 13 amino acids. As DNA, the CDR3 is TGTGCCAGCAGCTTAGACACCAACTATGGCTACACCTTC. Residues: CASSLDTNYGYTF.

The chain employs TRBV12-5 and TRBJ2-1; D assignment may be TRBD1 or TRBD2 (5 bases each). Germline values: CDR1 LGHNT, CDR2 FRNRAP. The CDR3 is 14 residues long. V lost 6 bases, J lost 7 bases, and 16 bases lay in between. DNA of the CDR3: TGTGCTAGTGGCCTCGGGACGACGAAAAATGAGCAGTTCTTC. Translation gives CASGLGTTKNEQFF.

The chain links TRBV6-2 or TRBV6-3 to TRBJ1-6; no reliable D call. Trimming left V 5 bases short and J 9 bases short, with 17 bases between. CDR3 length: 15 residues. Germline lookup yields CDR1 MNHEY and CDR2 SVGEGT. CDR3 residues: CASSDGPSWGSPLHF. The CDR3 nucleotides read TGTGCCAGCAGTGACGGACCCTCCTGGGGTTCACCCCTCCACTTT.

The chain joins TRBV9 to TRBJ1-2; tentative D call: TRBD1 (6 bases). Germline lookup yields CDR1 SGDLS and CDR2 YYNGEE. V was pared by 0 bases and J by 1 base, with 10 bases between. The CDR3 totals 15 residues. Here the CDR3 DNA reads TGTGCCAGCAGCGTAGACGACAGGAGTAACTATGGCTACACCTTC. It specifies CASSVDDRSNYGYTF. Drawing the rest from reference TRBV9 and TRBJ1-2, the complete variable domain is DSGVTQTPKHLITATGQRVTLRCSPRSGDLSVYWYQQSLDQGLQFLIQYYNGEERAKGNILERFSAQQFPDLHSELNLSSLELGDSALYFCASSVDDRSNYGYTFGSGTRLTVV.

This CDR3 is CASSLSEGAFNEQFF. In DNA form, the CDR3 reads TGCGCCAGCAGCTTGTCGGAGGGGGCTTTCAATGAGCAGTTCTTC. This chain uses TRBV5-1 with TRBJ2-1; TRBD1 might be the D (7 bases). Germline loops: CDR1 SGHRS, CDR2 YFSETQ. V shed 1 base and J shed 6 bases, with 14 bases lying between them. CDR3 length equals 15 residues.

The V gene is TRBV4-1, the J gene TRBJ2-7, with TRBD2 as a possible D gene (6 bases). The CDR3 runs to 15 residues. V lost 1 base, J lost 3 bases, and 13 bases lay in between. Germline V gene data show CDR1 as MGHRA and CDR2 as YSYEKL. Here the CDR3 reads CASSQVVADVYEQYF. The CDR3, as DNA: TGCGCCAGCAGCCAAGTGGTAGCGGACGTCTACGAGCAGTACTTC.

This clone was seen only once. The V call is TRBV20-1, the J call TRBJ2-1; maybe TRBD2 (6 bases). Trimming took off 5 bases at V and 5 bases at J, with 7 bases between the two ends. CDR1 DFQATT and CDR2 SNEGSKA come from the germline V gene (reference sequence). CDR3 length: 11 amino acids. CDR3 residues: CSASSDNEQFF. In DNA, the CDR3 is TGCAGTGCTTCTAGCGACAATGAGCAGTTCTTC.

V is TRBV29-1 and J is TRBJ2-7; TRBD2 matches 9 bases. Per germline, CDR1 SQVTM and CDR2 ANQGSEA. The V segment lost 3 bases and the J segment 0 bases; nucleotides outside the gene matches: 3. The CDR3 length is 14 residues. The CDR3 sequence: CSVETSGNSYEQYF. Here the CDR3 DNA reads TGCAGCGTTGAGACTAGCGGAAACTCCTACGAGCAGTACTTC.

This clone was found once. The chain employs TRBV4-3 and TRBJ1-3, with a possible D match to TRBD1 (5 bases). Trimming stripped 1 base from V and 4 bases from J, with 8 bases between. The CDR3 length is 14 residues. Germline CDR1 is LGHNA and CDR2 is YSLEER. The CDR3 bases are TGCGCCAGCAGCCAAGTGGCAGGGGGAAACACCATATATTTT. Amino acid sequence: CASSQVAGGNTIYF.

The chain couples TRBV7-8 to TRBJ1-4, with 10 positions matching TRBD1. The V segment lost 5 bases and the J segment 6 bases; nucleotides outside the gene matches: 3. There are 14 residues in the CDR3. Germline lookup yields CDR1 SGHVS and CDR2 FQNEAQ. In DNA, the CDR3 is TGTGCCAGCAGCAGGGGACAGGGGTATGAAAAACTGTTTTTT. It encodes CASSRGQGYEKLFF.

This rearrangement joins TRBV19 to TRBJ1-1; 7 nucleotides agree with TRBD1. This CDR3 contains 13 residues. From germline, CDR1 is LNHDA and CDR2 SQIVND (reference sequence). V lost 7 bases and J lost 3; bases outside the gene matches: 5. The DNA for the CDR3 is TGTGCCAGTACGGGACAGATCTACACTGAAGCTTTCTTT. Protein product: CASTGQIYTEAFF.

This clone has just a few counts. The rearrangement uses TRBV30 and TRBJ1-1; D remains unclear. Germline CDR1 and CDR2: GTSNPN and SVGIG (reference sequence). V was cut by 1 base and J by 7 bases, with 13 bases left in between. This CDR3 contains 13 residues. CDR3 in DNA: TGTGCCTGGAGTGACCTCCGAAGGGATGAAGCTTTCTTT. Protein product: CAWSDLRRDEAFF.

V is TRBV9 and J is TRBJ1-1; no firm D call. V was shortened by 3 bases and J by 1 base, with 7 bases between the two germline ends. Germline V gene data show CDR1 as SGDLS and CDR2 as YYNGEE. The CDR3 is 13 residues long. CDR3 residues: CASSASENTEAFF. The DNA for the CDR3 is TGTGCCAGCAGCGCCTCAGAGAACACTGAAGCTTTCTTT.

This chain connects TRBV7-8 to TRBJ2-1, with 11 bases identical to TRBD2. Per germline, CDR1 SGHVS and CDR2 FQNEAQ. The junction had 13 bases not matched to a gene; V was cut back by 5 bases and J by 7 bases. The CDR3 extends over 17 amino acids. The CDR3: CASSPQGLAVLRNEQFF. CDR3 in DNA: TGTGCCAGCAGCCCACAGGGACTAGCGGTCCTTCGGAATGAGCAGTTCTTC.

This clone has a single count. This chain uses TRBV3-1 (or the pseudogene TRBV3-2) with TRBJ1-6; D is possibly TRBD1 (5 bases). The CDR3 covers 16 residues. Germline V gene data show CDR1 as LGHDT and CDR2 as YNNKEL (reference sequence). V was shortened by 1 base and J by 10 bases, with 17 bases between the two germline ends. The CDR3 loop reads CASSQVPGIGTSPLHF. The CDR3 DNA sequence: TGTGCCAGCAGCCAAGTCCCAGGGATAGGCACGTCACCCCTCCACTTT.

This rearrangement joins TRBV25-1 to TRBJ2-5, with 7 positions matching TRBD1. V was pared by 8 bases and J by 0 bases, with 12 bases of the junction left unmatched. The CDR3 extends over 16 amino acids. Germline V CDR1 and CDR2: MGHDK, SYGVNS. The CDR3 region is CASEFPGQTYQETQYF. CDR3 nucleotide sequence: TGTGCCAGCGAATTCCCGGGACAGACGTACCAAGAGACCCAGTACTTC.

The V call is TRBV4-1, the J call TRBJ2-7; TRBD1 matches 8 bases. The CDR3 spans 13 residues. The germline V gene encodes CDR1 MGHRA and CDR2 YSYEKL. With V trimmed by 4 bases and J by 7 bases, 6 bases remained unmatched. CDR3 region: CASSRTRDREQYF. In DNA, the CDR3 is TGCGCCAGCAGCCGGACCCGGGACAGGGAGCAGTACTTC.

The rearrangement uses TRBV5-5 and TRBJ2-5; D is undetermined. V was trimmed by 0 bases and J by 4 bases, leaving 13 bases between them. This CDR3 comprises 15 residues. The V gene's germline CDR1 is SGHKS and CDR2 YYEKEE (reference sequence). The CDR3 here is CASSLAVGLTETQYF. CDR3 sequence (DNA): TGTGCCAGCAGCTTGGCCGTCGGCCTGACAGAGACCCAGTACTTC.

This chain links TRBV11-2 with TRBJ1-1; D gene unclear. There are 16 residues in the CDR3. The germline V and J ends were trimmed by 5 bases and 2 bases, with 18 bases remaining between them. Per germline, CDR1 SGHAT and CDR2 FQNNGV. In nucleotides, the CDR3 is TGTGCCAGCAGCCTCGGAAGGGCATCACTCAACACTGAAGCTTTCTTT. Translation: CASSLGRASLNTEAFF. Drawing the rest from reference TRBV11-2 and TRBJ1-1, the complete variable domain is EAGVAQSPRYKIIEKRQSVAFWCNPISGHATLYWYQQILGQGPKLLIQFQNNGVVDDSQLPKDRFSAERLKGVDSTLKIQPAKLEDSAVYLCASSLGRASLNTEAFFGQGTRLTVV.